A selection of T cell receptor beta chains follows, all from one sample in a study of blood T cell repertoires in COVID-19. Clones were read by immunoSEQ multiplex PCR, and TCRdb kept only the in-frame ones, dropping some. The table records fewer than 90,000 clones, roughly 75% of them present only once. Sample: peripheral blood. These receptors all stem from a woman in her forties or fifties with acute or convalescent COVID-19. The CDR3 runs from the conserved cysteine through the conserved F or W. The order of the fields is J gene, V gene, CDR3 protein.

>TRBJ1-1|TRBV16
CASSHTRGGTEAFF
>TRBJ1-4|TRBV30
CAWSVRGAIATNEKLFF
>TRBJ2-1|TRBV6-2/TRBV6-3
CASSYWGELPGNEQFF
>TRBJ2-7|TRBV7-8
CASSGPGQGSYEQYF
>TRBJ1-6|TRBV7-9
CASRQGNSPLHF
>TRBJ1-4|TRBV19
CASTDRENEKLFF
>TRBJ2-5|TRBV7-9
CASSPGQGGRETQYF
>TRBJ2-5|TRBV23-1
CANSQSGRGATQETQYF
>TRBJ1-3|TRBV4-1
CASSQVGASGNTIYF
>TRBJ1-1|TRBV9
CASSPRGGVTTEAFF
>TRBJ1-5|TRBV2
CASWDRGNQPQHF
>TRBJ1-1|TRBV5-1
CASSPPDSTEAFF
>TRBJ1-3|TRBV9
CASSPSGGNTIYF
>TRBJ1-1|TRBV7-2
CASSPNRYTEAFF
>TRBJ2-3|TRBV11-1
CASSSRTGSTDTQYF
>TRBJ2-7|TRBV6-6
CASRDRTTYEQYF
>TRBJ2-2|TRBV28
CASSHGLAGGGGSGELFF
>TRBJ1-4|TRBV5-1
CASSLRSPGATNEKLFF
>TRBJ2-1|TRBV6-2/TRBV6-3
CASSSTSESSYNEQFF
>TRBJ1-2|TRBV6-5
CASSSQGYGYTF
>TRBJ1-5|TRBV2
CASSSDRTGHQPQHF
>TRBJ1-5|TRBV7-2
CASSLLGGYSNQPQHF
>TRBJ1-2|TRBV7-2
CAIRGALYGYTF
>TRBJ1-2|TRBV5-6
CASSPGQEGYTF
>TRBJ1-5|TRBV6-6
CASSYRTGPNQPQHF
>TRBJ2-4|TRBV30
CAWKRDKNIQYF
>TRBJ1-1|TRBV5-1
CASSLEAGLNEAFF